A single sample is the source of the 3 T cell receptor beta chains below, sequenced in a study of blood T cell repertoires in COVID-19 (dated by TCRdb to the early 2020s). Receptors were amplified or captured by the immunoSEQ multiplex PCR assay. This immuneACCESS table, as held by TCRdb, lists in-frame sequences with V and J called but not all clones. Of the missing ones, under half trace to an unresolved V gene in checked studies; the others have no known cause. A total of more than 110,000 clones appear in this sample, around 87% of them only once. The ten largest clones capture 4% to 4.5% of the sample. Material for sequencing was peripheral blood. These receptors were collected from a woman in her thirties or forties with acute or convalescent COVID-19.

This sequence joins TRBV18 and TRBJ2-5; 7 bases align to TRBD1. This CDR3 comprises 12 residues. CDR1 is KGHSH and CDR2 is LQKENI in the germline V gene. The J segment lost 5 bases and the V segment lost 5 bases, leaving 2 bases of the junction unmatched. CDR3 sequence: CASSMTGETQYF. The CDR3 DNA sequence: TGTGCCAGCTCAATGACAGGGGAGACCCAGTACTTC.

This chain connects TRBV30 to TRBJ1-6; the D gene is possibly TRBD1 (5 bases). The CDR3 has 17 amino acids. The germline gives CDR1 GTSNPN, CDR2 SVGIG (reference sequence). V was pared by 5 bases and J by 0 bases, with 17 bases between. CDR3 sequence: CAWSLQVYHSYNSPLHF. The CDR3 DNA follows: TGTGCCTGGTCCCTACAGGTGTACCACTCCTATAATTCACCCCTCCACTTT.

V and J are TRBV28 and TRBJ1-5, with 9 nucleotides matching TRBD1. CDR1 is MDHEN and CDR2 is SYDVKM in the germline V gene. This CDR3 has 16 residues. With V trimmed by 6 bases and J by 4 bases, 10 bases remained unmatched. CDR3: CASSRGDRALNQPQHF. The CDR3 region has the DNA TGTGCCAGCAGCAGGGGGGACAGGGCCCTAAATCAGCCCCAGCATTTT.